These T cell receptor beta chains were read from a single sample in a study of shared clonotypes between healthy human individuals. The protocol was immunoSEQ multiplex PCR, while the TCRdb copy is restricted to in-frame clones and leaves out a portion. The data contain about 2.1 million clones, 90% to 95% of them singletons. Sequencing was carried out using naive CD8+ T cells from PBMCs. These receptors originate from a young man in good health. Some clones in this sample may be carry-over from other donors' samples. Each CDR3 is given with its conserved first and last residue. D genes are given only for firm matches. Size is omitted from some rows. Given values are once, few, many or a class for expanded clones.

DNA: TGTGCCAGCAGCCCGGTGACAGGTGAAGCTTTCTTT; CDR3: CASSPVTGEAFF; size: .; J: TRBJ1-1; V: TRBV5-5; D: .
DNA: TGTGCCAGCAGCGTAGGCCCAGCGAAGGGTGCCGGGGAGCTGTTTTTT; CDR3: CASSVGPAKGAGELFF; size: .; J: TRBJ2-2; V: TRBV9; D: .
DNA: TGTGCCATCAGATCGGACACTGCGAACACCGGGGAGCTGTTTTTT; CDR3: CAIRSDTANTGELFF; size: .; J: TRBJ2-2; V: TRBV10-3; D: .
DNA: TGTGCCAGTAGTATAGGGGAGACAGGGGGCTTCGGTAATCAGCCCCAGCATTTT; CDR3: CASSIGETGGFGNQPQHF; size: .; J: TRBJ1-5; V: TRBV19; D: TRBD1
DNA: TGTGCCAGCAGCCCGGGGGGGGAAACAGCGGGCACCTTC; CDR3: CASSPGGETAGTF; size: .; J: TRBJ1-2; V: TRBV9; D: .
DNA: TGTGCCAGCAGCCTCGGGGGACTAAACACTGAAGCTTTCTTT; CDR3: CASSLGGLNTEAFF; size: once; J: TRBJ1-1; V: TRBV7-9; D: .
DNA: TGTGCCAGCAGCCGGGGCCGGAATGAGCAGTTCTTC; CDR3: CASSRGRNEQFF; size: .; J: TRBJ2-1; V: TRBV11-2; D: .
DNA: TGTGCCAGCACCCCAAGGTTCGGGACCCAGTACTTC; CDR3: CASTPRFGTQYF; size: .; J: TRBJ2-5; V: TRBV7-9; D: .
DNA: TGTGCCAGCAGCTTAGGGTGGAACAATGAGCAGTTCTTC; CDR3: CASSLGWNNEQFF; size: .; J: TRBJ2-1; V: TRBV11-2; D: .
DNA: TGTGCCAGCACCGTTAGCGGGAGTAGTGGCAATGAGCAGTTCTTC; CDR3: CASTVSGSSGNEQFF; size: .; J: TRBJ2-1; V: TRBV9; D: TRBD2
DNA: TGTGCCAGTAGTGATCCCTCTGACGCGAACTATGGCTACACCTTC; CDR3: CASSDPSDANYGYTF; size: .; J: TRBJ1-2; V: TRBV19; D: .
DNA: TGTGCCAGTCGGAGGGCCAATGAGCAGTTCTTC; CDR3: CASRRANEQFF; size: .; J: TRBJ2-1; V: TRBV19; D: .
DNA: TGTGCCAGCAGCCCAAGCGGGACAGGGGGCGAGGGCTACACCTTC; CDR3: CASSPSGTGGEGYTF; size: once; J: TRBJ1-2; V: TRBV5-6; D: TRBD1
DNA: TGTGCCAGCAGTGAGCTGAACTCTGGGGCCAACGTCCTGACTTTC; CDR3: CASSELNSGANVLTF; size: .; J: TRBJ2-6; V: TRBV2; D: .
DNA: TGCGCCAGCAGCCGAATCTCGACAGATAGTTATAATTCACCCCTCCACTTT; CDR3: CASSRISTDSYNSPLHF; size: .; J: TRBJ1-6; V: TRBV4-1; D: .
DNA: TGTGCCATCAGTGAGGGACAGGGGGCTTACGAGCAGTACTTC; CDR3: CAISEGQGAYEQYF; size: .; J: TRBJ2-7; V: TRBV10-3; D: TRBD1
DNA: TGTGCCAGCAGTGACAGGGGGCTCGTCTACAATGAGCAGTTCTTC; CDR3: CASSDRGLVYNEQFF; size: once; J: TRBJ2-1; V: TRBV2; D: TRBD1
DNA: TGTGCCAGCAGTTTAAAACGGCGGGAGGGCCGCACTATCTCCGAGCAGTACTTC; CDR3: CASSLKRREGRTISEQYF; size: once; J: TRBJ2-7; V: TRBV27; D: TRBD2
DNA: TGTGCCTTTGGGGAGATCCTCTACGAGCAGTACTTC; CDR3: CAFGEILYEQYF; size: once; J: TRBJ2-7; V: TRBV30; D: .
DNA: TGTGCCAGCAGTCTCGATGGGGTGCACTCCTACAATGAGCAGTTCTTC; CDR3: CASSLDGVHSYNEQFF; size: .; J: TRBJ2-1; V: TRBV27; D: .
DNA: TGTGCCAGCTGTCTGACGGCCCTGGGCGAGCAGTACTTC; CDR3: CASCLTALGEQYF; size: .; J: TRBJ2-7; V: TRBV6-5; D: .
DNA: TGCGCCAGCAGCCAAGATTTCTCGGTCTCTGGGGTGGACACTGAAGCTTTCTTT; CDR3: CASSQDFSVSGVDTEAFF; size: once; J: TRBJ1-1; V: TRBV4-1; D: .
DNA: TGTGCCAGCAGTTTATGGGACAGGGACCACGAGCAGTACTTC; CDR3: CASSLWDRDHEQYF; size: .; J: TRBJ2-7; V: TRBV27; D: TRBD1
DNA: TGTGCCAGCAGCCACGGGACAGGCCCGGACGAGCAGTACTTC; CDR3: CASSHGTGPDEQYF; size: .; J: TRBJ2-7; V: TRBV7-9; D: TRBD1
DNA: TGTGCCAGCAGTTGGAGTGGCTCCTACGAGCAGTACTTC; CDR3: CASSWSGSYEQYF; size: .; J: TRBJ2-7; V: TRBV27; D: .
DNA: TGTGCCAGCAGCTTAGGCGCAGTTAGCACAGATACGCAGTATTTT; CDR3: CASSLGAVSTDTQYF; size: .; J: TRBJ2-3; V: TRBV7-3; D: .
DNA: TGTGCCAGCAGCGGCCCCAGCCCAGGGGACTATGGCTACACCTTC; CDR3: CASSGPSPGDYGYTF; size: once; J: TRBJ1-2; V: TRBV9; D: .
DNA: TGTGCCAGCAGCCACAAAGACCAGGGCCTCTACGAGCAGTACTTC; CDR3: CASSHKDQGLYEQYF; size: .; J: TRBJ2-7; V: TRBV14; D: .
DNA: TGTGCCAGTAGCCCACGGGGGGACAGGGGGCCCAATGAGCAGTTCTTC; CDR3: CASSPRGDRGPNEQFF; size: .; J: TRBJ2-1; V: TRBV19; D: TRBD1
DNA: TGTGCCAGCAGTTTAATCAGTTATCGTACAGATACGCAGTATTTT; CDR3: CASSLISYRTDTQYF; size: .; J: TRBJ2-3; V: TRBV28; D: .
DNA: TGTGCCAGCAGCCTCGGGACAGCCTATGGCTACACCTTC; CDR3: CASSLGTAYGYTF; size: .; J: TRBJ1-2; V: TRBV7-9; D: TRBD1
DNA: TGTGCCAGCAGCGGGGGCATGGCCATGAACACTGAAGCTTTCTTT; CDR3: CASSGGMAMNTEAFF; size: .; J: TRBJ1-1; V: TRBV11-2; D: .
DNA: TGTGCCAGCAGTGAGACTAGCGGGATGGCAGATACGCAGTATTTT; CDR3: CASSETSGMADTQYF; size: .; J: TRBJ2-3; V: TRBV27; D: TRBD2
DNA: TGTGCCAGCAGGGGACAGATTTCCTTGAACACCGGGGAGCTGTTTTTT; CDR3: CASRGQISLNTGELFF; size: .; J: TRBJ2-2; V: TRBV7-9; D: TRBD1
DNA: TGTGCCAGCACCCAAAACCCGGGACAAGCTCAGCCCCAGCATTTT; CDR3: CASTQNPGQAQPQHF; size: .; J: TRBJ1-5; V: TRBV7-2; D: .
DNA: TGCAGCGTCACGGGGTACTACAATGAGCAGTTCTTC; CDR3: CSVTGYYNEQFF; size: .; J: TRBJ2-1; V: TRBV29-1; D: .
DNA: TGTGCCAGCAGCTTAGGGGAATATTCGGAAAAACTGTTTTTT; CDR3: CASSLGEYSEKLFF; size: .; J: TRBJ1-4; V: TRBV7-9; D: .
DNA: TGTGCCAGCAGCCAATTCCGGGGCGGCGGCGAGCAGTACTTC; CDR3: CASSQFRGGGEQYF; size: .; J: TRBJ2-7; V: TRBV16; D: .
DNA: TGTGCCAGCACTCTTACTACGGGGGGCGAGCAGTACTTC; CDR3: CASTLTTGGEQYF; size: .; J: TRBJ2-7; V: TRBV27; D: TRBD2
DNA: TGTGCCAGTCTTCAGGGTTACGAGCAGTACTTC; CDR3: CASLQGYEQYF; size: .; J: TRBJ2-7; V: TRBV2; D: .
DNA: TGTGCCAGCAGCTCACTAGCGGGAGGGACCCTAAACAATGAGCAGTTCTTC; CDR3: CASSSLAGGTLNNEQFF; size: .; J: TRBJ2-1; V: TRBV7-8; D: TRBD2
DNA: TGTGCCAGCAGCGACGGGACAGCCCGACGGTATGGCTACACCTTC; CDR3: CASSDGTARRYGYTF; size: .; J: TRBJ1-2; V: TRBV7-9; D: TRBD1
DNA: TGTGCCAGTAATACTCTGAGATACGGGTGGGGCACTGAAGCTTTCTTT; CDR3: CASNTLRYGWGTEAFF; size: .; J: TRBJ1-1; V: TRBV19; D: .
DNA: TGTGCCAGCAGTATCCGGGACACACTCACAGATACGCAGTATTTT; CDR3: CASSIRDTLTDTQYF; size: .; J: TRBJ2-3; V: TRBV6-1; D: .
DNA: TGTGCCAGCAGCGTAGGACAGGGGCCGAACTATGGCTACACCTTC; CDR3: CASSVGQGPNYGYTF; size: .; J: TRBJ1-2; V: TRBV9; D: TRBD1
DNA: TGTGCCAGCAGTTTAATCCGGGCGTCGGGACCAGACTACGAGCAGTACTTC; CDR3: CASSLIRASGPDYEQYF; size: .; J: TRBJ2-7; V: TRBV27; D: .
DNA: TGTGCCAGCAGTTTCCTTTACCGGGAAGAGACCCAGTACTTC; CDR3: CASSFLYREETQYF; size: .; J: TRBJ2-5; V: TRBV28; D: .
DNA: TGTGCCAGCAGTTTATCGAGGCGGGAGGCTAACAATGAGCAGTTCTTC; CDR3: CASSLSRREANNEQFF; size: .; J: TRBJ2-1; V: TRBV27; D: TRBD2
DNA: TGTGCCAGCAGCGTAGCAGGGCCCCACTATGGCTACACCTTC; CDR3: CASSVAGPHYGYTF; size: .; J: TRBJ1-2; V: TRBV9; D: .
DNA: TGTGCCAGCACTCCGGGGGAGACTAACTATGGCTACACCTTC; CDR3: CASTPGETNYGYTF; size: .; J: TRBJ1-2; V: TRBV18; D: .
DNA: TGTGCCAGCAGTTTATGGGCGGGACTCTCCTACAATGAGCAGTTCTTC; CDR3: CASSLWAGLSYNEQFF; size: .; J: TRBJ2-1; V: TRBV27; D: .
DNA: TGTGCCAGCAGCCCAACCGGGACAGGGGGCCGGGGCGGGGAGCTGTTTTTT; CDR3: CASSPTGTGGRGGELFF; size: .; J: TRBJ2-2; V: TRBV9; D: TRBD1
DNA: TGTGCCAGCAGCCATAGACAGGGATACAATGAGCAGTTCTTC; CDR3: CASSHRQGYNEQFF; size: .; J: TRBJ2-1; V: TRBV7-9; D: TRBD1
DNA: TGTGCCAGCAGCCCGGCAGGGAACACTGAAGCTTTCTTT; CDR3: CASSPAGNTEAFF; size: .; J: TRBJ1-1; V: TRBV5-6; D: .